This T cell receptor (beta chain) was captured in a study of blood T cell repertoires in COVID-19. Overall study: The samples span acute and convalescent COVID-19 from the United States, Italy and Spain. PBMCs, B-cell-depleted T cells, or T cells were the source of the cDNA or gDNA that made up the material.

The CDR3 contains 13 residues. Germline V gives CDR1 SGHAT, CDR2 FQNNGV. There are a few counts of this clone. One end of the junction varies from germline; a read error may be responsible. Authors' methods: Estimation of nucleated cell counts was performed using reference gene primer amplification. This table comes from immunoSEQ multiplex PCR, and its TCRdb copy is limited to in-frame clones, with some not included. The DNA was the basis for D and trimming; V, J and clone size are from that table. The table has 190,000 or so clones, roughly 89% seen once. Sequenced: peripheral blood. The chain joins TRBV11-2 to TRBJ2-7, with D hard to call. The TCR was taken from a woman aged 18-29 years who had recovered from COVID-19. The CDR3 sequence is CASTLVRPYEQYF. The DNA for the CDR3 is TGTGCCAGCACCTTAGTGAGGCCCTACGAGCAGTACTTC.